Each of the 2 T cell receptor beta chains below was sequenced from the same sample in a study of blood T cell repertoires in COVID-19. The table came from immunoSEQ multiplex PCR; TCRdb's copy has only in-frame clones and leaves some out. The data show approximately 200,000 clones, just under 85% seen once. Sequencing was performed on PBMCs or T cells enriched from blood (not recorded which). These TCRs come from a woman in her 40s with acute COVID-19.

The chain carries TRBV29-1 and TRBJ1-1, with 8 nucleotides matching TRBD1. CDR3 size: 13 residues. Germline V CDR1 and CDR2: SQVTM, ANQGSEA. The junction had 2 bases not matched to a gene; V was cut back by 4 bases and J by 1 base. CDR3 region: CSVGGQENTEAFF. The CDR3 nucleotides are TGCAGCGTTGGGGGACAGGAGAACACTGAAGCTTTCTTT. The full variable domain, in which reference TRBV29-1 and TRBJ1-1 provide the parts outside the CDR3, is SAVISQKPSRDICQRGTSLTIQCQVDSQVTMMFWYRQQPGQSLTLIATANQGSEATYESGFVIDKFPISRPNLTFSTLTVSNMSPEDSSIYLCSVGGQENTEAFFGQGTRLTVV.

V is TRBV12-3 or TRBV12-4 and J is TRBJ2-4; D might be TRBD1 (6 bases). The CDR3 covers 13 residues. The V end lost 4 bases, the J end lost 6 bases, and 10 bases lay between the germline ends. CDR3 bases: TGTGCCAGCAGTTCTGGACAGAGAAACATTCAGTACTTC. Amino acid sequence: CASSSGQRNIQYF.